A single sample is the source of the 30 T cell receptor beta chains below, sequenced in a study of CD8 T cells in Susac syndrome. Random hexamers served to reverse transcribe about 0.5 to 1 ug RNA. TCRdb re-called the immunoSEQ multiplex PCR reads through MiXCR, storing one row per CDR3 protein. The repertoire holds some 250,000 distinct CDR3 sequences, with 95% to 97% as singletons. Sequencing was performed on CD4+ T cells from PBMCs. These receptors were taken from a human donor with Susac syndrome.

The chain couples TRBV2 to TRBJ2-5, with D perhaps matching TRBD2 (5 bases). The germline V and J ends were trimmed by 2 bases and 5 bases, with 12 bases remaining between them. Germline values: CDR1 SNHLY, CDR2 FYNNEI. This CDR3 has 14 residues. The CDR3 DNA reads TGTGCCAGCAGTGAATCCCTAGCCGGGGAGACCCAGTACTTC. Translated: CASSESLAGETQYF. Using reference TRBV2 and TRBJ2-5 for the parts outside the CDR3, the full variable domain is EPEVTQTPSHQVTQMGQEVILRCVPISNHLYFYWYRQILGQKVEFLVSFYNNEISEKSEIFDDQFSVERPDGSNFTLKIRSTKLEDSAMYFCASSESLAGETQYFGPGTRLLVL.

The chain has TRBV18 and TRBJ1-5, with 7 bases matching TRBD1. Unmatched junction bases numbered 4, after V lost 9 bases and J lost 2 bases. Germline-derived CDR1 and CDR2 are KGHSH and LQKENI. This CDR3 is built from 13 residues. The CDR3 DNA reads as TGTGCCAGTAACACAGGGGGCAATCAGCCCCAGCATTTT. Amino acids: CASNTGGNQPQHF.

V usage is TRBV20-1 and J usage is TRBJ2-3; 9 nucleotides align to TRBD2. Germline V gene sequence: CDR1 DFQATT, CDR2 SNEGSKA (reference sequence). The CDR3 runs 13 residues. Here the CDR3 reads CTGEAGGVDTQYF. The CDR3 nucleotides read TGCACTGGGGAAGCGGGGGGAGTAGATACGCAGTATTTT.

CDR3 DNA: TGCAGTGCTAGGGAGGGATCCCGCACAGATACGCAGTATTTT. Translating gives CSAREGSRTDTQYF. The genes are TRBV20-1 and TRBJ2-3, with D possibly TRBD2 on 6 matching bases. Germline values: CDR1 DFQATT, CDR2 SNEGSKA (reference sequence). The CDR3 extends over 14 amino acids. The germline V and J ends were trimmed by 3 bases and 1 base, with 11 bases remaining between them.

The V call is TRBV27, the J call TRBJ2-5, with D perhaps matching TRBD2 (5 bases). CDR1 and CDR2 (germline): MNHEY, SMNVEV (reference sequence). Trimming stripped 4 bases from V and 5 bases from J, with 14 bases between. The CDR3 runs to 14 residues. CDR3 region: CASSSPTGSETQYF. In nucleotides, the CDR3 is TGTGCCAGCAGTTCCCCGACGGGATCGGAGACCCAGTACTTC.

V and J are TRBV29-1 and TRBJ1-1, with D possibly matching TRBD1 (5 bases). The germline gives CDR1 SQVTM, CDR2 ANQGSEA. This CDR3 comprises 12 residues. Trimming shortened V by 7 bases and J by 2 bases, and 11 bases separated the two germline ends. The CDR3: CSAAGTNTEAFF. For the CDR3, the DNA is TGCAGCGCCGCCGGGACCAACACTGAAGCTTTCTTT.

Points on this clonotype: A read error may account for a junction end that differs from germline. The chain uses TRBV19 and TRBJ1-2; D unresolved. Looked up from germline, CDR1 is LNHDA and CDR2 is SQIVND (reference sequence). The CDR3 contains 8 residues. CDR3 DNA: TGTGCCAGCCACCGGGAAGACTTC. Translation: CASHREDF.

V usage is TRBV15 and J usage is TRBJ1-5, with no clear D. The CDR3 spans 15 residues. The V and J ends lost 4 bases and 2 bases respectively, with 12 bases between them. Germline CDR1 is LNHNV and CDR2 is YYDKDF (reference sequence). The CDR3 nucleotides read TGTGCCACCAGCACAGAAGGGTGGGGCAATCAGCCCCAGCATTTT. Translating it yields CATSTEGWGNQPQHF.

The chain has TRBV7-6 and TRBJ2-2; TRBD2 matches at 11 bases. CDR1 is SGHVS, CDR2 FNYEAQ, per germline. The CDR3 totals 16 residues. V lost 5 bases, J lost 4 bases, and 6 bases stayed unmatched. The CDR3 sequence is CASSPLTSGSTGELFF. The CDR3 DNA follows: TGTGCCAGCAGCCCCCTAACTAGCGGGAGCACCGGGGAGCTGTTTTTT.

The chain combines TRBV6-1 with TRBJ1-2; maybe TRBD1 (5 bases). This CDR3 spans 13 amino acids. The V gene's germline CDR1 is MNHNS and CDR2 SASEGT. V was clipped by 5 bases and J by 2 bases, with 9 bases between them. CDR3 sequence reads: CASSRDGNYGYTF. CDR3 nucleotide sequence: TGTGCCAGCAGTCGGGACGGAAACTATGGCTACACCTTC.

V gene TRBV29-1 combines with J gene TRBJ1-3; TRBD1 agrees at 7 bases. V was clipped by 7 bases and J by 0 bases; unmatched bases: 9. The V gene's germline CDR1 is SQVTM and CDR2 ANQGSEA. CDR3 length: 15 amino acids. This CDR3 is CSARRTGSSGNTIYF. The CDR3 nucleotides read TGCAGCGCCCGACGGACAGGTTCCTCTGGAAACACCATATATTTT.

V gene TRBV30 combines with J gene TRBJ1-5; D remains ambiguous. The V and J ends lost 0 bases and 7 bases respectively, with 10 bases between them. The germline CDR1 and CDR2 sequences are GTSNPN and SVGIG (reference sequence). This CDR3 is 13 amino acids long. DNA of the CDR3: TGTGCCTGGAGTGTACAAGATGAACAGCCCCAGCATTTT. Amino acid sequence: CAWSVQDEQPQHF.

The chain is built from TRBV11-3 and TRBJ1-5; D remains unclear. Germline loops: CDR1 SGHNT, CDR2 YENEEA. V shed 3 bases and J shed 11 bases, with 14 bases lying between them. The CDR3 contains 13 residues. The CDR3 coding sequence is TGTGCCAGCAGCTTCCTACACGGAGCGGCCCAGCATTTT. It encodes CASSFLHGAAQHF.

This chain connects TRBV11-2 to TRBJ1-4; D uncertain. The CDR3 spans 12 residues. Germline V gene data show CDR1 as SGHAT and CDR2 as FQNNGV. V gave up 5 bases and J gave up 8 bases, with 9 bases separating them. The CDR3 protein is CASSVAMEKLFF. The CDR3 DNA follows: TGTGCCAGCAGCGTCGCGATGGAAAAACTGTTTTTT.

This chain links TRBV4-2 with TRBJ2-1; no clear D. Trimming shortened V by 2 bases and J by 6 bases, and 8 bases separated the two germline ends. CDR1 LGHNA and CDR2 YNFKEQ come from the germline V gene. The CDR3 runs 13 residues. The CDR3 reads CASSQRYSNEQFF. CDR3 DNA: TGTGCCAGCAGCCAACGTTACAGCAATGAGCAGTTCTTC.

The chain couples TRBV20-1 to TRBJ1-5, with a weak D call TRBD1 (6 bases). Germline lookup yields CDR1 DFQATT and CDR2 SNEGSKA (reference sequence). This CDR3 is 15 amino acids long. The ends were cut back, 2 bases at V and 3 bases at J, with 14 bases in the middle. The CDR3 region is CSARPQGLINQPQHF. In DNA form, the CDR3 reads TGCAGTGCTAGACCACAGGGTTTAATCAATCAGCCCCAGCATTTT.

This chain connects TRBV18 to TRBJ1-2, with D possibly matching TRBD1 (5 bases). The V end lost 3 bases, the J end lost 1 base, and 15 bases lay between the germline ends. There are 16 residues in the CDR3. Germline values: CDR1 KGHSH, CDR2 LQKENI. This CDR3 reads CASSPGTETLNYGYTF. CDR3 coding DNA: TGTGCCAGCTCACCCGGGACGGAGACCCTTAACTATGGCTACACCTTC.

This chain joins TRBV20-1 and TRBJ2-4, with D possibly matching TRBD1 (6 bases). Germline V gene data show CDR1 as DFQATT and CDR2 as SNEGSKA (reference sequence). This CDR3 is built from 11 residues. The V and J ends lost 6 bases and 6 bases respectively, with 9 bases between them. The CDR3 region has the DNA TGCAGTGCCATACAGGGAAACATTCAGTACTTC. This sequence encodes CSAIQGNIQYF.

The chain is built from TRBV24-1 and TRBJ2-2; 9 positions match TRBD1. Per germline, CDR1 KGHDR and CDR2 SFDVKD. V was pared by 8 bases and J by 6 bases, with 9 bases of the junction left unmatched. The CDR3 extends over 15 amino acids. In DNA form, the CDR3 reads TGTGCCACCAAGGAGACAGGGGGACTGGCCGGGGAGCTGTTTTTT. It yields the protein CATKETGGLAGELFF.

The CDR3 sequence: CSVEKANTEAFF. DNA for the CDR3: TGCAGCGTTGAGAAAGCGAACACTGAAGCTTTCTTT. V and J are TRBV29-1 and TRBJ1-1, with D unresolved. The V end was cut by 3 bases, the J end by 1 base, with 6 bases between. The CDR3 has 12 residues. CDR1 and CDR2 from the germline V gene are SQVTM and ANQGSEA.

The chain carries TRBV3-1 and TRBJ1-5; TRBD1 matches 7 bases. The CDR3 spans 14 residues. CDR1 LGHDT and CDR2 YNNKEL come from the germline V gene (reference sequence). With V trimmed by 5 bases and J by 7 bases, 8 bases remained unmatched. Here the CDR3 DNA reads TGTGCCAGCAGCTACCAGGGGGATGCGCAGCCCCAGCATTTT. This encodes CASSYQGDAQPQHF.

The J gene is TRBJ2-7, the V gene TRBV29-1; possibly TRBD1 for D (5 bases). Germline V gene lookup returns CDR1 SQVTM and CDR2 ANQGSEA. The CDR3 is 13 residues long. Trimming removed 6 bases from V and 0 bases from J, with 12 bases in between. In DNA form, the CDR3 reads TGCAGCGTGGGGCCCAGGAACTCCTACGAGCAGTACTTC. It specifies CSVGPRNSYEQYF.

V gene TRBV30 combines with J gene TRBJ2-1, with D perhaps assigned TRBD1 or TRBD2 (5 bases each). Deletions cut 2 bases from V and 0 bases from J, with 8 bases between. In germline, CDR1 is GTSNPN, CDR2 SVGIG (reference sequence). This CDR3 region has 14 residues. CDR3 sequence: CAWSRDRSYNEQFF. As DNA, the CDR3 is TGTGCCTGGAGTCGGGACCGCTCCTACAATGAGCAGTTCTTC.

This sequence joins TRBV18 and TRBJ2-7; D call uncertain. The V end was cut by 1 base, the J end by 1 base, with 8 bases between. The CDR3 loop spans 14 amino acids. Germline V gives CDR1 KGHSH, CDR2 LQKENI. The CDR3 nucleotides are TGTGCCAGCTCACCACAGGGTGGGTCCTACGAGCAGTACTTC. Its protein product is CASSPQGGSYEQYF.

DNA of the CDR3: TGTGCCAGCAGCCCGACAGGGGCTTCCTACGAGCAGTACTTC. Amino acids: CASSPTGASYEQYF. The chain combines TRBV9 with TRBJ2-7, with 8 bases aligning to TRBD1. V was clipped by 4 bases and J by 1 base; unmatched bases: 4. Germline CDR1 SGDLS, CDR2 YYNGEE. The CDR3 spans 14 residues.

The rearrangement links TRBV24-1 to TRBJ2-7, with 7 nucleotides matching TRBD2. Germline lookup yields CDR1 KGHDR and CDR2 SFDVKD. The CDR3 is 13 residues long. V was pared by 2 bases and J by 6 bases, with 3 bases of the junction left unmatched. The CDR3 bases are TGTGCCACCAGTGATTATGGGGAGGGCGAGCAGTACTTC. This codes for CATSDYGEGEQYF.

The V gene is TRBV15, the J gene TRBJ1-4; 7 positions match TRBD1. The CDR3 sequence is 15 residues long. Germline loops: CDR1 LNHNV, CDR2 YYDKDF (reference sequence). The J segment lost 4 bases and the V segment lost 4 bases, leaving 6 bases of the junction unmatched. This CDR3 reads CATSTAGQYNEKLFF. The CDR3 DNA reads TGTGCCACCAGCACCGCGGGACAGTATAATGAAAAACTGTTTTTT.

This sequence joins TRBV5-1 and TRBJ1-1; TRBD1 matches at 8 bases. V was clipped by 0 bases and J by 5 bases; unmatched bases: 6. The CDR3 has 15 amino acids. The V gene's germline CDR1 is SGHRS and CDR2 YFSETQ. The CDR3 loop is CASSLGQGPGTEAFF. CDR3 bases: TGCGCCAGCAGCTTGGGACAGGGGCCGGGGACTGAAGCTTTCTTT. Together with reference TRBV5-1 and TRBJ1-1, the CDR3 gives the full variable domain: KAGVTQTPRYLIKTRGQQVTLSCSPISGHRSVSWYQQTPGQGLQFLFEYFSETQRNKGNFPGRFSGRQFSNSRSEMNVSTLELGDSALYLCASSLGQGPGTEAFFGQGTRLTVV.

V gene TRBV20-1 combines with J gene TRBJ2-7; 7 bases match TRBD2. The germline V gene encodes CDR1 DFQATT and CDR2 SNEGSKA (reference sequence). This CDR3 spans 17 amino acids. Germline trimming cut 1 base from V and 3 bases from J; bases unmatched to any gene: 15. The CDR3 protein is CSARGVSGGSLGYEQYF. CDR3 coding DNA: TGCAGTGCTAGAGGAGTCTCAGGCGGGAGTTTAGGCTACGAGCAGTACTTC.

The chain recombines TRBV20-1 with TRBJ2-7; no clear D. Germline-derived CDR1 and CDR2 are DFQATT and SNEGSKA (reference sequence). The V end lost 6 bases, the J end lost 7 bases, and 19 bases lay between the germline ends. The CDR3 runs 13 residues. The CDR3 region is CSAPGRLLGEQYF. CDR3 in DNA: TGCAGTGCACCCGGACGACTGTTGGGGGAGCAGTACTTC.